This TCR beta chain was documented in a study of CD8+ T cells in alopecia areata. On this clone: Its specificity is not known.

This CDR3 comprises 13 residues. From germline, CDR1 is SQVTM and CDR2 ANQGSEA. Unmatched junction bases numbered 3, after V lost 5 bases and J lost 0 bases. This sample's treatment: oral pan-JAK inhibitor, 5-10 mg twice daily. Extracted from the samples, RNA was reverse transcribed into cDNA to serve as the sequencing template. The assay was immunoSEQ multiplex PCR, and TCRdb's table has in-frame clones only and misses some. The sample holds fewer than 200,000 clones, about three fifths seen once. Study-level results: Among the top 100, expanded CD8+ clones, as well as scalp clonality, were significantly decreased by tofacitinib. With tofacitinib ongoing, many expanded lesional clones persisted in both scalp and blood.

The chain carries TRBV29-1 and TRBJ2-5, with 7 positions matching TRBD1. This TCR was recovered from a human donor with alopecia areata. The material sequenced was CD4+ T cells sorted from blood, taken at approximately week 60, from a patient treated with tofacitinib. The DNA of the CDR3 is TGCAGCGTTTACAGGGGCCACCAAGAGACCCAGTACTTC. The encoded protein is CSVYRGHQETQYF.